One and the same sample provided the 11 T cell receptor beta chains below, sequenced in a study of blood T cells in healthy people across ages. Primed by a sample-barcoded 5' primer and a J-beta primer mix, a second PCR proceeded for about 7 to 12 cycles. TCRdb independently ran MiXCR on the 5' RACE reads; one entry per CDR3 protein. This sample has 1.5 million to 2 million distinct CDR3 sequences; 28% occur once, and the top ten carry 7.7%. Source material: blood. Receptors originate from a woman between 25 and 40 years old in good health.

The rearrangement uses TRBV25-1 and TRBJ1-1; maybe TRBD1 (6 bases). The CDR3 is 15 amino acids. V lost 3 bases and J 0 bases, leaving 11 bases between the germline ends. The germline V gene has CDR1 MGHDK and CDR2 SYGVNS. The CDR3 DNA follows: TGTGCCAGCAGTGATGACAGGCCCATGAACACTGAAGCTTTCTTT. Encoded protein: CASSDDRPMNTEAFF.

This rearrangement joins TRBV5-6 to TRBJ2-7; D is perhaps TRBD1 (5 bases). V lost 0 bases and J lost 1, with 14 bases in between. The CDR3 is made up of 16 amino acids. Germline loops: CDR1 SGHDT, CDR2 YYEEEE. CDR3 region: CASSLEGVGRSYEQYF. In DNA, the CDR3 is TGTGCCAGCAGCTTGGAAGGGGTGGGTCGATCCTACGAGCAGTACTTC.

This clonotype has just a few counts. The gene calls are TRBV11-1 and TRBJ1-2; no clear D. There are 15 residues in the CDR3. Germline loops: CDR1 SGHAT, CDR2 FQDESV (reference sequence). Deletions cut 2 bases from V and 2 bases from J, with 12 bases between. In nucleotides, the CDR3 is TGTGCCAGCAGCTTATTCACGGACGGGAACTATGGCTACACCTTC. Amino acids: CASSLFTDGNYGYTF.

The chain has TRBV20-1 and TRBJ1-1, with D maybe TRBD1 (5 bases). The CDR3 contains 15 residues. The germline CDR1 and CDR2 sequences are DFQATT and SNEGSKA (reference sequence). V was shortened by 4 bases and J by 0 bases, with 15 bases between the two germline ends. CDR3: CSATSPDMMNTEAFF. In nucleotides, the CDR3 is TGCAGTGCTACCTCCCCGGACATGATGAACACTGAAGCTTTCTTT.

This clonotype was seen only a few times. The V and J genes are TRBV27 and TRBJ2-7; D gene unclear. The CDR3 consists of 15 residues. V gave up 0 bases and J gave up 2 bases, with 11 bases separating them. Germline values: CDR1 MNHEY, CDR2 SMNVEV (reference sequence). The CDR3 is CASSLSIVRAYEQYF. CDR3 nucleotides: TGTGCCAGCAGTTTATCGATAGTTCGTGCCTACGAGCAGTACTTC.

This clonotype has just a few counts. The rearrangement uses TRBV5-1 and TRBJ1-2, with TRBD1 matching over 11 bases. Trimming removed 0 bases from V and 3 bases from J; junction bases left unmatched: 10. Germline values: CDR1 SGHRS, CDR2 YFSETQ. CDR3 length equals 18 residues. The CDR3 DNA sequence: TGCGCCAGCAGCTTGGCCGCAGGACAGGGGGCCTTTGACTATGGCTACACCTTC. Translated: CASSLAAGQGAFDYGYTF. The variable domain in full, with the rest retrieved from reference TRBV5-1 and TRBJ1-2, is KAGVTQTPRYLIKTRGQQVTLSCSPISGHRSVSWYQQTPGQGLQFLFEYFSETQRNKGNFPGRFSGRQFSNSRSEMNVSTLELGDSALYLCASSLAAGQGAFDYGYTFGSGTRLTVV.

This clonotype occurred a few times. This chain links TRBV10-1 with TRBJ2-3, with D hard to call. Per germline, CDR1 WNHNN and CDR2 SYGVQD (reference sequence). The CDR3 spans 14 residues. Trimming left V 2 bases short and J 0 bases short, with 6 bases between. Written as DNA, the CDR3 is TGCGCCAGCAGTGAGGATCCTAGCACAGATACGCAGTATTTT. Translated, it gives CASSEDPSTDTQYF.

In the case of this clonotype: An end of the junction differs from the germline gene, which may be a read error. The chain is built from TRBV11-2 and TRBJ2-3; no firm D call. The CDR3 spans 14 residues. Germline V CDR1 and CDR2: SGHAT, FQNNGV. The CDR3 here is CANSLDPSTDTQYF. In DNA, the CDR3 is TGTGCCAACAGCTTGGATCCTAGCACAGATACGCAGTATTTT.

This clonotype was recorded at least ten times. The chain recombines TRBV12-3 or TRBV12-4 with TRBJ2-1; 14 nucleotides align to TRBD2. The V gene end was trimmed by 6 bases and the J gene end by 6 bases; junction bases not matched to a gene: 7. The CDR3 totals 16 residues. The CDR3 DNA is TGTGCCAGCAGATTCGTTGGACTAGCGGGGGGCAATGAGCAGTTCTTC. This gives the protein CASRFVGLAGGNEQFF.

The chain joins TRBV3-1 to TRBJ2-5; TRBD2 might be the D (5 bases). The CDR3 is made up of 16 amino acids. Per germline, CDR1 LGHDT and CDR2 YNNKEL (reference sequence). Trimming shortened V by 4 bases and J by 1 base, and 16 bases separated the two germline ends. As DNA, the CDR3 is TGTGCCAGCAGCCGGGAAGGAGCGGACCCCCAAGAGACCCAGTACTTC. Protein product: CASSREGADPQETQYF.

This clonotype was recorded a few times. The chain joins TRBV12-3 or TRBV12-4 to TRBJ2-4; D is perhaps TRBD2 (5 bases). Trimming removed 5 bases at V and 2 bases at J, with 13 bases between. This CDR3 has 15 residues. For the CDR3, the DNA is TGTGCCAGCAGTACGGGGAGTATGCCCAAAAACATTCAGTACTTC. This translates into CASSTGSMPKNIQYF.